This TCR beta chain was found in a study of human T cells and chemical hapten exposure (dated by TCRdb to 2020 to 2022). Notes on the research overall: For sensitization, 2% DPC in acetone was applied to a roughly 2 cm by roughly 2 cm area of upper inner arm skin. Throughout the study period of roughly 24 weeks, patients also received therapeutic DPC doses to the scalp every week. Patch tests used Finn chambers with 0.01% DPC on the upper back, scored after 6 days by International Contact Dermatitis Research Group standards. The mostly female patient cohort included alopecia areata with under or over 50% scalp involvement, alopecia totalis and alopecia universalis. Libraries were combined into a pool for sequencing, and differences in TCR yield between samples came mainly from small differences in library volumes within the pool. Peripheral blood TCR repertoire changes were tracked in vivo in alopecia patients during primary and secondary sensitization to the hapten diphenylcyclopropenone (DPC). Patient blood was sampled pre-sensitization (week 0) and at 2, 6 and about 24 weeks after DPC sensitization. Blood for TCR sequencing was provided by twenty-nine alopecia patients at one to four time points (pre-sensitization, 2, 6 and 24 weeks).

With respect to this clonotype: It lacks a known antigen. No much larger clonotype is one base removed from it; base qualities were not supplied.

Taken with the paper, the label for time point translates to: patch test 1, 2 weeks after DPC sensitization. The treatment or condition label of this sample denotes: therapeutic diphenylcyclopropenone sensitization with weekly scalp DPC. Blood at each patch-test visit was drawn before the patch test was applied. Patients were considered eligible if aged 18 to 70, diagnosed with alopecia and deemed suitable for DPC therapy, and patients were excluded if pregnant. Total RNA was extracted from unfractionated whole blood collected in Tempus Blood RNA tubes. Preparation of the library involved RACE. This sample was sequenced with a NextSeq 500. During library preparation, unique molecular identifiers were attached to individual cDNA molecules so that TCRs could be counted in a quantitative, reproducible way. For every blood RNA sample, sequencing covered both the TCR alpha and TCR beta chains. The study's own analysis went as follows. The median number of TCRs per sample was roughly 98,000, ranging from roughly 23,224 to 700,000. V, J and CDR3 annotation of the TCR reads was carried out using the Decombinator software suite. For PS versus PT1 abundance plots, all samples were subsampled to the same number of TCRs (28,000). TCRs were defined as expanded if absent before sensitization and observed at least eight times at the 2-week time point. TCRdb reworked the public reads: Q25 trimming with fastp, MiXCR clone assembly, productive beta chains retained. Rows with one shared CDR3 protein collapse into an entry with the most common genes and DNA. These V and J calls rely on TCRdb rather than the paper's analysis. The sample table records about 100,000 distinct CDR3 sequences; 9.5% to 11% of these occur just once. Together, the top ten hold approximately 3.5% of the sample.

The CDR3 runs 16 residues from the cysteine to the phenylalanine. Just the 48-base CDR3 DNA is kept, in frame starting at base 1. In the germline V gene (reference sequence), CDR1 corresponds to DFQATT and CDR2 to SNEGSKA. From V the trimming removes 0 bases and from J it removes 3 bases, while the gene matches leave 4 bases of the junction unaccounted for. Broad study findings and their caveats: Alopecia, a presumed autoimmune disease, was present in all patients, so the immune response of the patients might differ from that of healthy individuals. Compared with pre-sensitization or healthy control sets, expanded TCRs formed significantly more large CDR3 similarity clusters, which is consistent with antigen-driven responses. After repeated subsampling, changes were observed in the strength of the expansion versus patch-test correlation and in the threshold at which the correlation became significant. A positive correlation was found between the number of PT1 expanded TCRs and patch test score, with significance reached at thresholds 8, 16 and 32 but not 4. DPC sensitization did not change the number of TCRs with a frequency above 1 in 1000, and there was no evidence of changes in global repertoire structure.

The receptor's source is a woman between 40 and 55 years old with alopecia areata. Some clones in this sample may be carry-over from other donors' samples. The sequence is built from TRBV20-1 and TRBJ1-5; TRBD1 agrees with 11 junctional bases. This specimen consisted of whole blood, obtained in connection with sensitization to the hapten diphenylcyclopropenone (DPC). The DNA sequence is as follows: TGCAGTGCTAGAGAGGGGACAGGGGGGATCAATCAGCCCCAGCATTTT. Its protein reads: CSAREGTGGINQPQHF.